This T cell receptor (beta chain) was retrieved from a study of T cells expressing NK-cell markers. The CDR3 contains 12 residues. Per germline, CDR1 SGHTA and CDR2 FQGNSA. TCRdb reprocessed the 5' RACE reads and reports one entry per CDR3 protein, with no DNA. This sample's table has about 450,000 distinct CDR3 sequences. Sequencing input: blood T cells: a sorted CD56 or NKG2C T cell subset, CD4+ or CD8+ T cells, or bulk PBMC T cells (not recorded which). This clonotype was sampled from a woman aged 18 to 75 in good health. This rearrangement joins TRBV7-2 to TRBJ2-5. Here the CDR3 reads CASSLNRETQYF.